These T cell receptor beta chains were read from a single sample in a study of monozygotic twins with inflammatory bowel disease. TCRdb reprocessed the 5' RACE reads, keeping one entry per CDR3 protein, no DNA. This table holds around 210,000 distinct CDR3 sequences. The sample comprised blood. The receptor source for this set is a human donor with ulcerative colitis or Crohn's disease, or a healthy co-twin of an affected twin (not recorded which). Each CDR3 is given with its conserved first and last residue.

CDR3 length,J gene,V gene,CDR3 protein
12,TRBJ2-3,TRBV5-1,CASSPPNFAQYF
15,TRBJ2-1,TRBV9,CASSVAEQAGNEQFF
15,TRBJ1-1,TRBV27,CASIYRGGGNTEAFF
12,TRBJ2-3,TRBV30,CAWSPRGVTQYF
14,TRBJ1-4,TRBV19,CASSKTATNEKLFF
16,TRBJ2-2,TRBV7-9,CASSLDRAPNTGELFF
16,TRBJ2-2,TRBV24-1,CATSDHVGGDTGELFF
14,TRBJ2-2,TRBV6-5,CASSYGAPPTELFF
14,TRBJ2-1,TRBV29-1,CSVDTGRSYNEQFF
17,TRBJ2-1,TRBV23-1,CASSQSRGGGAIEEQFF
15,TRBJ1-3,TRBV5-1,CASSLEASTGNTIYF
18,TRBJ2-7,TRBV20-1,CSARRTGTSGDSSYEQYF
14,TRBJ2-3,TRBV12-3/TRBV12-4,CASSLRAGEDTQYF
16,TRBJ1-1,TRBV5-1,CASSLSPGIIGDGAFF
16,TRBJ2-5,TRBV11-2,CASSFRTSGSTETQYF
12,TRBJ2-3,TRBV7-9,CASRYRTDTQYF
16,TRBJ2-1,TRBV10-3,CAISESVTSGDNEQFF
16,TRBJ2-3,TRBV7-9,CASSSISGSSTDTQYF
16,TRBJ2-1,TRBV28,CASSLTSGGPFNEQFF
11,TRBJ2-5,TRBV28,CASGIGETQYF
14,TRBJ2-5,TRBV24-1,CATSAADGQETQYF
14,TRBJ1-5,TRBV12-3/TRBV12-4,CASSLWFTEQPQHF
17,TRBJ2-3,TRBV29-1,CSVEDLTVSGSTDTQYF
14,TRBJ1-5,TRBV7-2,CASSLANSHQPQHF
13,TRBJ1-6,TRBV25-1,CASSAGLGSPLHF
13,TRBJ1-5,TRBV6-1,CASRDRVGQPQHF
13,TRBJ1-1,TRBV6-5,CASSYGTNTEAFF
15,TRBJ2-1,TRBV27,CASSFLAGGRNEQFF
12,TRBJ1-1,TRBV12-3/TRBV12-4,CASSFTETEAFF
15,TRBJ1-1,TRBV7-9,CASSPDSGDRALAFF
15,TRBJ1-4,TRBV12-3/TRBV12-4,CASSLYGMRNEKLFF
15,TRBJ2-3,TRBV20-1,CSAPVAGAITDTQYF
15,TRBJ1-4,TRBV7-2,CASSFVGGPNEKLFF
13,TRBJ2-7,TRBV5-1,CASSLGGACEQYF
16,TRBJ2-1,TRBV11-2,CASSESSYILYNEQFF
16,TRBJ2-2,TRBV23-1,CASSQSRLGAGGELFF